This T cell receptor (beta chain) derives from a study of blood T cell repertoires in COVID-19. Study information: Sites across the United States, Italy and Spain contributed samples from acute and convalescent COVID-19. Nucleic acid was either cDNA or gDNA, and it came from T cells, B-cell-depleted T cells, or PBMCs.

In the original analysis: Estimation of nucleated cell counts relied on the amplification of reference gene primers. TCRdb keeps only in-frame clones here, not all; method: immunoSEQ multiplex PCR. Clone size and the V and J calls come from that table; the DNA yielded D and trimming. The sample has 80,000 to 90,000 clones, around 80% seen once. Germline CDR1 is MNHEY and CDR2 is SVGAGI. CDR3 length equals 15 residues. V shed 4 bases and J 8 bases; nucleotides not matched to a gene: 7. Sequenced input: peripheral blood. The receptor's source is a woman aged 80 or over with acute or convalescent COVID-19. The V call is TRBV6-5, the J call TRBJ1-4, with 10 bases aligning to TRBD1. The CDR3 DNA follows: TGTGCCAGCAGTTCCCCCCGGGACAGGGGAGAAAAACTGTTTTTT. It yields the protein CASSSPRDRGEKLFF.